These 29 T cell receptor beta chains originate from one sample sequenced in a study of CD8 T cells in ankylosing spondylitis. TCRdb called the 5' RACE reads again in MiXCR, with one record for every CDR3 protein. The table lists around 140,000 distinct CDR3 sequences, approximately 10% of them singletons, with around 4.1% in the top ten. What was sequenced was blood, either unsorted or a sorted T cell fraction (not recorded which). Every receptor here comes from a female donor with ankylosing spondylitis or in good health (not recorded which).

Many counts were recorded for this clonotype. The rearrangement links TRBV5-1 to TRBJ2-5; the match to TRBD2 covers 10 bases. V shed 4 bases, J shed 1 base, and the junction held 7 bases outside the gene matches. The V gene's germline CDR1 is SGHRS and CDR2 YFSETQ. The CDR3 sequence is 16 residues long. The CDR3 sequence: CASSQRVAGGQETQYF. The CDR3 DNA is TGCGCCAGCAGCCAGAGGGTAGCGGGAGGCCAAGAGACCCAGTACTTC.

This clonotype was observed many times. J is TRBJ2-3 and V is TRBV7-6; D unclear. The germline CDR1 and CDR2 sequences are SGHVS and FNYEAQ. The V end lost 0 bases, the J end lost 5 bases, and 6 bases lay between the germline ends. This CDR3 spans 13 amino acids. This chain's CDR3 is CASSLAIGDTQYF. The CDR3 nucleotides read TGTGCCAGCAGCTTAGCCATAGGAGATACGCAGTATTTT.

This clonotype has at least ten counts. The gene calls are TRBV29-1 and TRBJ2-5, with D unclear. The CDR3 contains 11 residues. V lost 2 bases to trimming and J lost 6 bases, with 7 bases between them. The germline gives CDR1 SQVTM, CDR2 ANQGSEA. The CDR3 sequence: CSVERQQTQYF. The CDR3, as DNA: TGCAGCGTTGAACGCCAGCAGACCCAGTACTTC.

This clonotype was detected only a few times. The chain joins TRBV6-5 to TRBJ1-2, with D unclear. CDR1 is MNHEY and CDR2 is SVGAGI in the germline V gene. With 0 bases removed from V and 0 bases from J, the gap between germline ends came to 11 bases. This CDR3 is 16 amino acids long. As DNA, the CDR3 is TGTGCCAGCAGTTACTCGCCTCTGGGATCTAACTATGGCTACACCTTC. Its protein is CASSYSPLGSNYGYTF.

This clonotype was observed many times. The chain carries TRBV27 and TRBJ2-7; D is undetermined. Trimming shortened V by 0 bases and J by 7 bases, and 10 bases separated the two germline ends. Germline CDR1 and CDR2: MNHEY and SMNVEV (reference sequence). The CDR3 runs 13 residues. The CDR3 bases are TGTGCCAGCAGTTTATCCCTAGGGCGGGAGCAGTACTTC. Its translation: CASSLSLGREQYF.

This clonotype occurred a few times. A clone one base away is much larger, so this may be a read error. V is TRBV11-2 and J is TRBJ1-2; D remains ambiguous. Germline CDR1 is SGHAT and CDR2 is FQNNGV. This CDR3 region has 15 residues. In DNA, the CDR3 is TGTGCCAGCAGCTTCGGGGTCTTAGATAACTATGGCGACACCTTC. This encodes CASSFGVLDNYGDTF.

This clonotype was counted only a few times. A much larger clone sits a single nucleotide away, making a read error possible. This chain links TRBV7-9 with TRBJ1-1; D ambiguous. The CDR3 contains 12 residues. V was pared by 3 bases and J by 3 bases, with 5 bases between. CDR1 and CDR2 (germline): SEHNR, FQNEAQ (reference sequence). CDR3 residues: CASSFLYTEAFF. In DNA form, the CDR3 reads TGTGCCAGCAGCTTCCTTTACACTGAAGCTTTCTTT.

This clonotype was counted many times. The J gene is TRBJ2-1, the V gene TRBV7-7, with 10 bases lining up with TRBD2. The germline V gene encodes CDR1 SSHAT and CDR2 FNYEAQ (reference sequence). The V and J ends lost 6 bases and 9 bases, in that order; junction bases with no gene match: 14. The CDR3 extends over 16 amino acids. CDR3 in DNA: TGTGCCAGCAGTTTATCCGGGACTAGCGTCACCGGTGAGCAGTTCTTC. Amino acid sequence: CASSLSGTSVTGEQFF.

The chain carries TRBV7-2 and TRBJ2-3; 9 bases match TRBD2. The ends lost 0 bases at V and 6 bases at J; junction bases unmatched: 4. Germline values: CDR1 SGHTA, CDR2 FQGNSA. The CDR3 has 15 residues. The chain's CDR3 is CASSLAGGGADTQYF. CDR3 coding DNA: TGTGCCAGCAGCTTAGCCGGCGGGGGGGCTGATACGCAGTATTTT.

This clonotype was seen many times. The genes are TRBV12-3 or TRBV12-4 and TRBJ2-5; no clear D. V shed 7 bases and J shed 1 base, with 16 bases lying between them. This CDR3 comprises 15 residues. CDR3 region: CASTLQGDFQETQYF. CDR3 nucleotides: TGTGCCAGCACCCTACAAGGAGATTTCCAAGAGACCCAGTACTTC.

Many counts were recorded for this clonotype. The chain links TRBV5-6 to TRBJ1-3, with D possibly TRBD1 on 5 matching bases. Deletions cut 4 bases from V and 0 bases from J, with 14 bases between. Germline CDR1 and CDR2: SGHDT and YYEEEE. The CDR3 sequence is 16 residues long. CDR3 DNA: TGTGCCAGCAGCCGGTTTGGACAAAACTCTGGAAACACCATATATTTT. The encoded protein is CASSRFGQNSGNTIYF.

This clonotype was seen at least ten times. This chain uses TRBV15 with TRBJ2-1; D possibly corresponds to TRBD2 (6 bases). CDR3 size: 17 residues. The germline gives CDR1 LNHNV, CDR2 YYDKDF (reference sequence). Trimming removed 0 bases at V and 4 bases at J, with 16 bases between. The CDR3 DNA follows: TGTGCCACCAGCAGAGATCAGGGTAGCGGTAGGTACAATGAGCAGTTCTTC. It translates to CATSRDQGSGRYNEQFF.

This clonotype came up many times. The rearrangement joins TRBV5-1 to TRBJ2-7; maybe TRBD1 (6 bases). The V end lost 0 bases, the J end lost 0 bases, and 10 bases lay between the germline ends. Per germline, CDR1 SGHRS and CDR2 YFSETQ. The CDR3 totals 15 residues. The CDR3 loop is CASSLGDTVSYEQYF. The CDR3 DNA reads TGCGCCAGCAGCTTGGGGGACACAGTCTCCTACGAGCAGTACTTC.

This clonotype showed up many times. CDR3 coding DNA: TGCAGTGCTAGACACTTAGGGTTGCAGGGTGACACTGAAGCTTTCTTT. It yields the protein CSARHLGLQGDTEAFF. The J gene is TRBJ1-1, the V gene TRBV20-1; D possibly corresponds to TRBD1 (5 bases). Trimming left V 2 bases short and J 3 bases short, with 19 bases between. Germline CDR1 DFQATT, CDR2 SNEGSKA (reference sequence). The CDR3 is made up of 16 amino acids.

This clonotype was counted a few times. As DNA, the CDR3 is TGTGCCAGCAGCTTGTGGCAGCAAGAGACCCAGTACTTC. Its protein is CASSLWQQETQYF. This sequence joins TRBV5-6 and TRBJ2-5; D is undetermined. The CDR3 loop spans 13 amino acids. Germline CDR1 and CDR2: SGHDT and YYEEEE. Trimming cost V 1 base and J 2 bases, with 6 bases left between them. Using reference TRBV5-6 and TRBJ2-5 for the parts outside the CDR3, the full variable domain is DAGVTQSPTHLIKTRGQQVTLRCSPKSGHDTVSWYQQALGQGPQFIFQYYEEEERQRGNFPDRFSGHQFPNYSSELNVNALLLGDSALYLCASSLWQQETQYFGPGTRLLVL.

A word on this clonotype: One end of the junction does not line up with germline, which may come from a read error. This chain joins TRBV3-1 and TRBJ1-3; D is possibly TRBD1 (5 bases). This CDR3 comprises 17 residues. The germline CDR1 and CDR2 sequences are LGHDT and YNNKEL (reference sequence). In DNA form, the CDR3 reads TGTGTCAGCAGCCAAGATCAGGTGACAGTAACTGGAAACACCATATATTTT. Translated, it gives CVSSQDQVTVTGNTIYF.

This clonotype was found a few times. The chain combines TRBV18 with TRBJ1-2, with 9 bases aligning to TRBD1. The ends lost 5 bases at V and 12 bases at J; junction bases unmatched: 19. The CDR3 loop spans 16 amino acids. CDR1 and CDR2 (germline): KGHSH, LQKENI. The CDR3 sequence is CASSDQTGTGIGGNTF. The CDR3 nucleotides read TGTGCCAGCTCAGATCAGACCGGGACAGGGATCGGTGGAAACACCTTC.

This clonotype was seen only a few times. The chain joins TRBV5-1 to TRBJ1-6, with a possible D match to TRBD1 (5 bases). With 7 bases removed from V and 10 bases from J, the gap between germline ends came to 15 bases. The CDR3 consists of 13 residues. Germline V gives CDR1 SGHRS, CDR2 YFSETQ. The CDR3 DNA is TGCGCCAGCGGGGAGATTCCAGGGTCACCCCTCCACTTT. This translates into CASGEIPGSPLHF.

This clonotype was seen a single time. This clone may be a read error of a much larger clone one base away. This rearrangement joins TRBV30 to TRBJ2-6; no definite D call. This CDR3 contains 13 residues. Germline V gene lookup returns CDR1 GTSNPN and CDR2 SVGIG (reference sequence). The CDR3 DNA sequence: TGTGTCGGGTCGGGTTCTGGGGCCAACGTCCTGACTTTC. This codes for CVGSGSGANVLTF.

This clonotype was detected ten times or more. CDR3 DNA sequence: TGTGCCATCAGTGAGACCGGTAAAGAGACCCAGTACTTC. This encodes CAISETGKETQYF. The chain uses TRBV10-3 and TRBJ2-5; D is unclear. Deletions cut 2 bases from V and 3 bases from J, with 7 bases between. Germline V gene sequence: CDR1 ENHRY, CDR2 SYGVKD. CDR3 length: 13 amino acids.

This clonotype was seen more than once but under ten times. The rearrangement joins TRBV30 to TRBJ2-1; TRBD2 might be the D (6 bases). The CDR3 sequence is 13 residues long. With 3 bases removed from V and 4 bases from J, the gap between germline ends came to 10 bases. Germline V gene lookup returns CDR1 GTSNPN and CDR2 SVGIG (reference sequence). For the CDR3, the DNA is TGTGCCTGGAGCGTGGGGGGTTACAATGAGCAGTTCTTC. Its protein product is CAWSVGGYNEQFF.

This clonotype was observed at least ten times. The V call is TRBV29-1, the J call TRBJ2-1, with D perhaps matching TRBD1 or TRBD2 (6 bases each). With 5 bases removed from V and 7 bases from J, the gap between germline ends came to 21 bases. The CDR3 extends over 15 amino acids. Germline V CDR1 and CDR2: SQVTM, ANQGSEA. CDR3 sequence (DNA): TGCAGCGTTTTTCAAGGTAGCGGAGGGGGGAATGAGCAGTTCTTC. Protein: CSVFQGSGGGNEQFF.

The sample holds many counts of this clonotype. The V call is TRBV27, the J call TRBJ2-3; D possibly corresponds to TRBD2 (5 bases). The CDR3 totals 13 residues. The germline V and J ends were trimmed by 2 bases and 6 bases, with 9 bases remaining between them. Germline V lookup: CDR1 MNHEY, CDR2 SMNVEV (reference sequence). CDR3 nucleotide sequence: TGTGCCAGCAGTTTAGGCCCGGGGGATACGCAGTATTTT. Protein sequence: CASSLGPGDTQYF.

This clonotype was seen ten or more times. The chain is built from TRBV3-1 and TRBJ1-1, with D possibly TRBD1 on 5 matching bases. The CDR3 totals 16 residues. The V end was cut by 0 bases, the J end by 1 base, with 12 bases between. CDR1 is LGHDT and CDR2 is YNNKEL in the germline V gene (reference sequence). The CDR3, as DNA: TGTGCCAGCAGCCAAGATTTCCAGGGAAGGAACACTGAAGCTTTCTTT. This gives the protein CASSQDFQGRNTEAFF.

This clonotype was seen at least ten times. This chain joins TRBV20-1 and TRBJ2-7; 11 nucleotides line up with TRBD2. The V segment lost 6 bases and the J segment 1 base; nucleotides outside the gene matches: 2. CDR3 size: 13 residues. Per germline, CDR1 DFQATT and CDR2 SNEGSKA (reference sequence). The CDR3 DNA sequence: TGCAGTGCCACTAGCGGGGGTTCCTACGAGCAGTACTTC. Its translation is CSATSGGSYEQYF.

Regarding this clonotype: A much larger clonotype is one base distant, so this may be a read error. V is TRBV4-1 and J is TRBJ1-2; 9 positions match TRBD1. This CDR3 contains 16 residues. Germline CDR1 MGHRA, CDR2 YSYEKL. The CDR3 loop reads CASTPTGGLMDYDYTF. Here the CDR3 DNA reads TGCGCCAGCACCCCGACAGGGGGGTTAATGGACTATGACTACACCTTC.

This clonotype was observed at least ten times. This chain joins TRBV6-5 and TRBJ2-2; 12 nucleotides match TRBD2. The ends lost 4 bases at V and 6 bases at J; junction bases unmatched: 9. Germline V lookup: CDR1 MNHEY, CDR2 SVGAGI. CDR3 length equals 17 residues. In nucleotides, the CDR3 is TGTGCCAGCAGTTCCCGACTAGCGGGAGAGTTTGCCGGGGAGCTGTTTTTT. The encoded protein is CASSSRLAGEFAGELFF.

This clonotype was observed a few times. The rearrangement uses TRBV6-1 and TRBJ2-3; possibly TRBD1 for D (6 bases). The CDR3 totals 16 residues. V was clipped by 6 bases and J by 1 base, with 17 bases between them. Germline V CDR1 and CDR2: MNHNS, SASEGT. The CDR3 here is CASSLLGGRGTDTQYF. The CDR3 bases are TGTGCCAGCAGCCTACTTGGGGGCCGGGGCACAGATACGCAGTATTTT.

This chain links TRBV3-1 with TRBJ2-1; TRBD2 might be the D (6 bases). The CDR3 totals 15 residues. The germline V gene encodes CDR1 LGHDT and CDR2 YNNKEL (reference sequence). Trimming left V 0 bases short and J 3 bases short, with 9 bases between. In DNA, the CDR3 is TGTGCCAGCAGCCAAGATGGCGGGGACTACAATGAGCAGTTCTTC. The encoded protein is CASSQDGGDYNEQFF.